The present entry profiles one TCR beta chain with its context. One end of the junction is discordant with germline, which a read error may explain. These data are taken from a study of T-cell reconstitution after alpha-beta-depleted transplantation in children. Using unique molecular identifiers, the investigators prepared the TCRbeta library. TCRdb fed the PCR reads into MiXCR, producing one record per CDR3 protein. The sample contains 450,000 to 600,000 distinct CDR3 sequences, 30% to 35% of which appear only once. The receptor was isolated from a human donor who donated a stem cell graft to a child with aplastic anemia. Sequenced here: PBMCs from the stem cell graft donor, sampled from the stem cell graft.

For the CDR3, the DNA is TGCACCGTTGCGGGACTAGCGGACGATTCCTACAATGAGCAGTTCTTC. Its protein product is CTVAGLADDSYNEQFF. This chain joins TRBV29-1 and TRBJ2-1, with 11 bases matching TRBD2. Germline V lookup: CDR1 SQVTM, CDR2 ANQGSEA. CDR3 size: 16 residues.